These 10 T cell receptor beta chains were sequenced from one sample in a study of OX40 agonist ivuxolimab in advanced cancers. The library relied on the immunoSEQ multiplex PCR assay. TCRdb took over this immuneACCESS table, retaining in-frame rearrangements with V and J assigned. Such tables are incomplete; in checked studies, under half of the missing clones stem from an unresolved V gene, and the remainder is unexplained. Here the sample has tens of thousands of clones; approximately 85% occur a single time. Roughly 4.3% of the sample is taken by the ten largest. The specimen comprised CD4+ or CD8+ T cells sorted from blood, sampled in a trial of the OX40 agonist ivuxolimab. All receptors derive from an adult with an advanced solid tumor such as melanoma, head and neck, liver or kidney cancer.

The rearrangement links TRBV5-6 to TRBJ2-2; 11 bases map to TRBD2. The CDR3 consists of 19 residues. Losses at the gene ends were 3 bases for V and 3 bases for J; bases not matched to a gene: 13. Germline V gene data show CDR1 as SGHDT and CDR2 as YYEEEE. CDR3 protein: CASSYYPADSGRDTGELFF. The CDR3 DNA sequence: TGTGCCAGCAGCTACTATCCCGCCGATAGCGGGAGGGACACCGGGGAGCTGTTTTTT.

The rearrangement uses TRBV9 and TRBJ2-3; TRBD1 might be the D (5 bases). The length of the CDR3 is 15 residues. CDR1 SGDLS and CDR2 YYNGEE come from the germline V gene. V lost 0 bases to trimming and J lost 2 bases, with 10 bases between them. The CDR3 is CASSVDVTVTDTQYF. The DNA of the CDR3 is TGTGCCAGCAGCGTAGATGTGACAGTCACAGATACGCAGTATTTT. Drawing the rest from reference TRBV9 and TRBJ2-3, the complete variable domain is DSGVTQTPKHLITATGQRVTLRCSPRSGDLSVYWYQQSLDQGLQFLIQYYNGEERAKGNILERFSAQQFPDLHSELNLSSLELGDSALYFCASSVDVTVTDTQYFGPGTRLTVL.

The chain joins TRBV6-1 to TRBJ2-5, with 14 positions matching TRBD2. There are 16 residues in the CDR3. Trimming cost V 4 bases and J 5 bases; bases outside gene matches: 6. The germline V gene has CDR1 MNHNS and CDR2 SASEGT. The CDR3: CASSASTSGRGETQYF. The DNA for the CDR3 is TGTGCCAGCAGTGCCTCGACTAGCGGGAGGGGGGAGACCCAGTACTTC.

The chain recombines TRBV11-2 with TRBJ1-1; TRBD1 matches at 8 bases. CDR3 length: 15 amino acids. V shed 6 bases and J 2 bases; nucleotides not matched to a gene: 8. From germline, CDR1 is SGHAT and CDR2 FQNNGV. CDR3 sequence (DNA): TGTGCCAGCAGTTGGACAGGGATTTTAAACACTGAAGCTTTCTTT. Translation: CASSWTGILNTEAFF.

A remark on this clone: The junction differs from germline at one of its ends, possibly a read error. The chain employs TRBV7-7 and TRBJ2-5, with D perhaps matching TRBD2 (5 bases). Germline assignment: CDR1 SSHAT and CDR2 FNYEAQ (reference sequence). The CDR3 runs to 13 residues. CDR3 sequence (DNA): TGTGCTAGCAGCCGAGCGGTTCAAGAGACCCAGTACTTC. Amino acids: CASSRAVQETQYF.

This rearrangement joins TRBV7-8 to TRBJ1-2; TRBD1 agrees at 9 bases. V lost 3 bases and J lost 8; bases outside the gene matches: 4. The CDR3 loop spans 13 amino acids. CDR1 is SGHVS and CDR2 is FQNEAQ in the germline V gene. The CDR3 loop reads CASSFGQGYGYTF. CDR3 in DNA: TGTGCCAGCAGCTTCGGACAGGGGTACGGCTACACCTTC.

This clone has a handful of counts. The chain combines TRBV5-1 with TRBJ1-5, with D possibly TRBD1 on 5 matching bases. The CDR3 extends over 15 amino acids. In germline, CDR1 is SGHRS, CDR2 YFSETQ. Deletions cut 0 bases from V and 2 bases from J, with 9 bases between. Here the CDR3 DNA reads TGCGCCAGCAGCTTGGGCGGGGACGGCAATCAGCCCCAGCATTTT. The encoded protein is CASSLGGDGNQPQHF.

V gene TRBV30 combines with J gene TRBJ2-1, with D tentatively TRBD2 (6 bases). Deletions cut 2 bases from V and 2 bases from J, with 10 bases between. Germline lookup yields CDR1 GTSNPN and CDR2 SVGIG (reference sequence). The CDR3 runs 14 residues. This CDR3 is CAWSTGVAYNEQFF. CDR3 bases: TGTGCCTGGAGTACGGGAGTGGCCTACAATGAGCAGTTCTTC.

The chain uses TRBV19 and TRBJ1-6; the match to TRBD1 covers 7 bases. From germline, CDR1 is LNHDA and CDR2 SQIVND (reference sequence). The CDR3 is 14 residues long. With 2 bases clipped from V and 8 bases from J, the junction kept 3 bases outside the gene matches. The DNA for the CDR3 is TGTGCCAGTAGTATACAGGGGGGCGATTCACCCCTCCACTTT. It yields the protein CASSIQGGDSPLHF.

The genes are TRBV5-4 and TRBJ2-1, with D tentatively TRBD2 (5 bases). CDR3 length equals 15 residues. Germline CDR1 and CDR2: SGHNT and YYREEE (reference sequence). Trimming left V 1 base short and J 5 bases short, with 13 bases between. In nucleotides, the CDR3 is TGTGCCAGCAGCTTGATTAGCGCACAAGACAATGAGCAGTTCTTC. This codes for CASSLISAQDNEQFF. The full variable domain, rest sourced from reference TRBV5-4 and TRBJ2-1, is ETGVTQSPTHLIKTRGQQVTLRCSSQSGHNTVSWYQQALGQGPQFIFQYYREEENGRGNFPPRFSGLQFPNYSSELNVNALELDDSALYLCASSLISAQDNEQFFGPGTRLTVL.